One and the same sample provided the 28 T cell receptor beta chains below, sequenced in a study of CD8 T cells in ankylosing spondylitis (TCRdb year 2017). Libraries were built with 5' RACE. The listed sequencing device is Illumina HiSeq 2500. TCRdb ran its own pipeline on the public reads, namely fastp trimming at Q25 and MiXCR clone calling, and kept in-frame beta chains. Rows with one shared CDR3 protein collapse into an entry with the most common genes and DNA. The sample records some 350,000 distinct CDR3 sequences, 14% to 15% of which are singletons. Around 1% of the sample goes to the ten largest clones. The sequenced sample consisted of blood, either unsorted or a sorted T cell fraction (not recorded which). The receptors shown here come from a male donor with ankylosing spondylitis or in good health (not recorded which).

V and J are TRBV5-6 and TRBJ2-1; 12 nucleotides match TRBD2. Per the germline V gene, CDR1 is SGHDT and CDR2 is YYEEEE. The CDR3 is made up of 18 amino acids. The J segment lost 8 bases and the V segment lost 3 bases, leaving 15 bases of the junction unmatched. CDR3 amino acids: CASSSVLAGGAVMYEQFF. Written as DNA, the CDR3 is TGTGCCAGCAGCTCGGTCCTAGCGGGGGGGGCCGTGATGTATGAGCAGTTCTTC.

CDR3 nucleotide sequence: TGTGCCAGCGGTAAGGGACAGCGTCCCCGGCGGGATAACATTCAGTACTTC. The encoded protein is CASGKGQRPRRDNIQYF. The V call is TRBV6-2 or TRBV6-3, the J call TRBJ2-4; D perhaps matches TRBD1 (7 bases). There are 17 residues in the CDR3. Trimming stripped 8 bases from V and 7 bases from J, with 27 bases between. Germline V gene data show CDR1 as MNHEY and CDR2 as SVGEGT.

This clonotype has just a few counts. The chain employs TRBV12-3 or TRBV12-4 and TRBJ2-2, with 8 bases aligning to TRBD1. This CDR3 has 15 residues. J was trimmed by 7 bases and V by 3 bases; bases with no gene match: 7. This CDR3 reads CASSFPDRGGGELFF. The CDR3 region has the DNA TGTGCCAGCAGTTTCCCCGACAGGGGAGGCGGGGAGCTGTTTTTT.

The V and J genes are TRBV5-1 and TRBJ1-1, with D possibly matching TRBD1 (5 bases). From germline, CDR1 is SGHRS and CDR2 YFSETQ. The CDR3 is 15 amino acids. The germline V and J ends were trimmed by 2 bases and 1 base, with 12 bases remaining between them. CDR3 region: CASSFQGEANTEAFF. The CDR3, as DNA: TGCGCCAGCAGCTTTCAAGGGGAGGCGAACACTGAAGCTTTCTTT.

This sequence joins TRBV10-2 and TRBJ1-3, with D perhaps matching TRBD1 (6 bases). The CDR3 is 13 amino acids. The germline V gene has CDR1 WSHSY and CDR2 SAAADI. The ends were cut back, 6 bases at V and 7 bases at J, with 13 bases in the middle. As DNA, the CDR3 is TGCGCCAGCAGACAGGGATCGAGTAACACCATATATTTT. Protein product: CASRQGSSNTIYF.

V usage is TRBV24-1 and J usage is TRBJ2-2; tentative D call: TRBD1 (5 bases). The length of the CDR3 is 14 residues. V lost 10 bases to trimming and J lost 5 bases, with 16 bases between them. CDR1 is KGHDR, CDR2 SFDVKD, per germline. Written as DNA, the CDR3 is TGTGCCACATCCGGACAAGAAGGAACCGGGGAGCTGTTTTTT. Translating it yields CATSGQEGTGELFF.

The table lists this clonotype with a few counts. V is TRBV20-1 and J is TRBJ2-4; perhaps TRBD1 as D (7 bases). V shed 3 bases and J shed 7 bases, with 16 bases lying between them. This CDR3 region has 14 residues. Germline V gene sequence: CDR1 DFQATT, CDR2 SNEGSKA (reference sequence). This chain's CDR3 is CSASDPGGLNIQYF. In DNA form, the CDR3 reads TGCAGTGCTAGTGATCCAGGGGGACTGAACATTCAGTACTTC.

This clonotype was seen only a few times. This chain joins TRBV5-1 and TRBJ2-3; no clear D. With 3 bases removed from V and 2 bases from J, the gap between germline ends came to 13 bases. The CDR3 contains 15 residues. CDR1 is SGHRS and CDR2 is YFSETQ in the germline V gene. The CDR3 region is CASSSAFGFTDTQYF. CDR3 coding DNA: TGCGCCAGCAGCTCCGCCTTTGGGTTCACAGATACGCAGTATTTT.

This clonotype was picked up a small number of times. This sequence joins TRBV7-2 and TRBJ2-3; D remains unclear. The CDR3 sequence is 15 residues long. Germline V gives CDR1 SGHTA, CDR2 FQGNSA. V was clipped by 1 base and J by 3 bases, with 11 bases between them. The CDR3 DNA follows: TGTGCCAGCAGCTTAGAAGTCCCTCGTACAGATACGCAGTATTTT. This encodes CASSLEVPRTDTQYF.

This clonotype was counted at least ten times. V gene TRBV12-3 or TRBV12-4 combines with J gene TRBJ1-4; 7 bases map to TRBD1. With V trimmed by 0 bases and J by 0 bases, 19 bases remained unmatched. This CDR3 has 22 residues. CDR3 region: CASSLAPQTGTTLSATNEKLFF. CDR3 in DNA: TGTGCCAGCAGTTTAGCGCCCCAGACAGGGACTACTTTAAGTGCAACTAATGAAAAACTGTTTTTT.

This clonotype was counted at least ten times. This rearrangement joins TRBV30 to TRBJ2-1; D is ambiguous. Trimming cost V 4 bases and J 1 base, with 11 bases left between them. The CDR3 has 14 residues. The germline CDR1 and CDR2 sequences are GTSNPN and SVGIG (reference sequence). CDR3 coding DNA: TGTGCCTGGATGGCTTTAAATTCCTACAATGAGCAGTTCTTC. Translated, it gives CAWMALNSYNEQFF.

This clonotype has only a few counts. This chain links TRBV12-3 or TRBV12-4 with TRBJ2-3; a weak D match, TRBD2 (6 bases). This CDR3 has 16 amino acids. Trimming left V 3 bases short and J 2 bases short, with 15 bases between. The CDR3 coding sequence is TGTGCCAGCAGTTTCCTCGGGAGCGTTATCACAGATACGCAGTATTTT. Amino acids: CASSFLGSVITDTQYF.

This clonotype was observed a handful of times. The chain recombines TRBV6-5 with TRBJ1-1, with TRBD1 identical over 7 bases. The CDR3 is 12 residues long. V shed 6 bases and J 7 bases; nucleotides not matched to a gene: 5. CDR1 is MNHEY, CDR2 SVGAGI, per germline. The CDR3 spells CASRYRTGEAFF. The CDR3 DNA follows: TGTGCCAGCAGGTATCGGACAGGTGAAGCTTTCTTT.

The genes are TRBV12-3 or TRBV12-4 and TRBJ2-2; no definite D call. V shed 6 bases and J shed 7 bases, with 27 bases lying between them. The CDR3 totals 18 residues. The CDR3 reads CASSPLRPHPPRGGELFF. The CDR3, as DNA: TGTGCCAGCAGCCCTCTTCGCCCCCACCCCCCGCGTGGCGGGGAGCTGTTTTTT.

The chain is built from TRBV3-1 and TRBJ1-2; TRBD1 might be the D (5 bases). Germline CDR1 and CDR2: LGHDT and YNNKEL (reference sequence). The CDR3 covers 15 residues. V shed 3 bases and J shed 7 bases, with 18 bases lying between them. CDR3 sequence (DNA): TGTGCCAGCAGCCACCACTGGAGGGGAACAGGTGGCTACACCTTC. This translates into CASSHHWRGTGGYTF.

The chain carries TRBV10-3 and TRBJ1-1; D is unclear. The CDR3 contains 13 residues. Germline values: CDR1 ENHRY, CDR2 SYGVKD. V dropped 4 bases and J dropped 0 bases, with 6 bases sitting between them. This CDR3 is CAISGILNTEAFF. CDR3 nucleotide sequence: TGTGCCATCAGTGGGATCCTGAACACTGAAGCTTTCTTT.

The chain carries TRBV5-1 and TRBJ2-7, with D possibly matching TRBD2 (6 bases). CDR3 length: 13 residues. The V end was cut by 3 bases, the J end by 4 bases, with 11 bases between. Germline CDR1 is SGHRS and CDR2 is YFSETQ. The chain's CDR3 is CASSSRGLYEQYF. CDR3 coding DNA: TGCGCCAGCAGCTCCCGGGGACTTTACGAGCAGTACTTC.

This clonotype has a handful of counts. J is TRBJ2-3 and V is TRBV5-1; no firm D call. The CDR3 is 15 amino acids. Germline values: CDR1 SGHRS, CDR2 YFSETQ. V was cut by 0 bases and J by 2 bases, with 10 bases left in between. The CDR3 spells CASSLALLDTDTQYF. The CDR3 DNA reads TGCGCCAGCAGCTTGGCCCTCTTAGACACAGATACGCAGTATTTT.

The chain combines TRBV27 with TRBJ2-1, with D maybe TRBD2 (6 bases). The CDR3 length is 15 residues. V lost 8 bases and J lost 2, with 16 bases in between. Germline V gene sequence: CDR1 MNHEY, CDR2 SMNVEV (reference sequence). The CDR3 spells CASASPGSPYNEQFF. The DNA of the CDR3 is TGTGCCAGCGCCTCCCCCGGGAGCCCCTACAATGAGCAGTTCTTC.

V and J are TRBV5-1 and TRBJ1-1, with 9 nucleotides matching TRBD1. CDR1 is SGHRS, CDR2 YFSETQ, per germline. CDR3 length: 15 amino acids. Trimming took 3 bases from V and 1 from J; bases not matched to a gene: 4. The CDR3 DNA is TGCGCCAGCAGCTCGGGGACAGGGTGGAACACTGAAGCTTTCTTT. It yields the protein CASSSGTGWNTEAFF.

This clonotype showed up just a few times. CDR3 DNA sequence: TGTGCCGGGGCTCCAGGACTAGCGGTCGAGACCCAGTACTTC. Its protein product is CAGAPGLAVETQYF. This rearrangement joins TRBV7-9 to TRBJ2-5, with TRBD2 identical over 10 bases. The CDR3 consists of 14 residues. The junction had 11 bases not matched to a gene; V was cut back by 11 bases and J by 5 bases. Germline CDR1 SEHNR, CDR2 FQNEAQ (reference sequence). The whole variable domain, remainder taken from reference TRBV7-9 and TRBJ2-5, is DTGVSQNPRHKITKRGQNVTFRCDPISEHNRLYWYRQTLGQGPEFLTYFQNEAQLEKSRLLSDRFSAERPKGSFSTLEIQRTEQGDSAMYLCAGAPGLAVETQYFGPGTRLLVL.

In this sample, this clonotype turned up many times. CDR3 in amino acids: CSVAIQETQYF. The CDR3, as DNA: TGCAGCGTTGCTATCCAAGAGACCCAGTACTTC. The chain couples TRBV29-1 to TRBJ2-5, with D uncertain. The CDR3 sequence is 11 residues long. V was clipped by 4 bases and J by 1 base, with 4 bases between them. CDR1 is SQVTM, CDR2 ANQGSEA, per germline. The full variable domain, completed using reference TRBV29-1 and TRBJ2-5, is SAVISQKPSRDICQRGTSLTIQCQVDSQVTMMFWYRQQPGQSLTLIATANQGSEATYESGFVIDKFPISRPNLTFSTLTVSNMSPEDSSIYLCSVAIQETQYFGPGTRLLVL.

This clonotype was seen a handful of times. This chain uses TRBV5-1 with TRBJ2-2, with TRBD2 matching over 11 bases. The J segment lost 6 bases and the V segment lost 0 bases, leaving 1 base of the junction unmatched. Germline lookup yields CDR1 SGHRS and CDR2 YFSETQ. The CDR3 length is 15 residues. Here the CDR3 reads CASSLGTSGSGELFF. The CDR3 nucleotides read TGCGCCAGCAGCTTGGGGACTAGCGGGTCCGGGGAGCTGTTTTTT.

J is TRBJ2-3 and V is TRBV25-1; a possible D gene is TRBD2 (7 bases). CDR1 MGHDK and CDR2 SYGVNS come from the germline V gene. Trimming stripped 1 base from V and 4 bases from J, with 15 bases between. The CDR3 length is 16 residues. The CDR3 reads CASSEFGGALADTQYF. In DNA, the CDR3 is TGTGCCAGCAGTGAATTTGGGGGGGCGCTTGCAGATACGCAGTATTTT. Looking up the rest from reference TRBV25-1 and TRBJ2-3 gives the full variable domain: EADIYQTPRYLVIGTGKKITLECSQTMGHDKMYWYQQDPGMELHLIHYSYGVNSTEKGDLSSESTVSRIRTEHFPLTLESARPSHTSQYLCASSEFGGALADTQYFGPGTRLTVL.

This clonotype was counted only a few times. The CDR3 region is CASSPPLTSGRVEQYF. CDR3 sequence (DNA): TGTGCCAGCAGCCCCCCGCTGACTAGCGGGAGAGTAGAGCAGTACTTC. The V gene is TRBV4-2, the J gene TRBJ2-7, with 12 bases aligning to TRBD2. The CDR3 length is 16 residues. Per germline, CDR1 LGHNA and CDR2 YNFKEQ. V shed 4 bases, J shed 7 bases, and the junction held 11 bases outside the gene matches.

V gene TRBV25-1 combines with J gene TRBJ2-3; 8 nucleotides agree with TRBD1. The CDR3 runs 15 residues. Germline CDR1 MGHDK, CDR2 SYGVNS. After removal of 5 bases from V and 0 bases from J, the junction contained 4 bases not matched to a gene. Here the CDR3 reads CASSKQGVSTDTQYF. DNA of the CDR3: TGTGCCAGCAGTAAACAGGGGGTTAGCACAGATACGCAGTATTTT.

CDR3 sequence (DNA): TGTGCCAGCAGTCGAGACCCCCCCGGGGATGAGCAGTTCTTC. This gives the protein CASSRDPPGDEQFF. The chain combines TRBV12-3 or TRBV12-4 with TRBJ2-1, with D possibly being TRBD2 (5 bases). Trimming cost V 5 bases and J 8 bases, with 16 bases left between them. This CDR3 is built from 14 residues.

At least ten counts were recorded for this clonotype. The rearrangement joins TRBV3-1 to TRBJ2-1; 9 bases are shared with TRBD2. Losses at the gene ends were 4 bases for V and 1 base for J; bases not matched to a gene: 2. CDR1 is LGHDT, CDR2 YNNKEL, per germline (reference sequence). This CDR3 region has 15 residues. CDR3: CASSRGRGSYNEQFF. CDR3 sequence (DNA): TGTGCCAGCAGCCGCGGGAGGGGTTCCTACAATGAGCAGTTCTTC.